This T cell receptor (beta chain) was documented in a study of cytomegalovirus exposure and HLA in healthy donors. Findings of the study overall: Based on reports, TCR beta sequences accurately predicted HLA-A and HLA-B alleles for most subjects. Being indistinguishable, some V segments were excluded, TRBV6-2 and TRBV6-3 among them.

This clone was counted between two and nine times. The antigen remains undetermined. V shed 3 bases and J 4 bases; nucleotides not matched to a gene: 2. The CDR3 sequence is 15 residues long. CDR1 and CDR2 from the germline V gene are GTSNPN and SVGIG (reference sequence). A multiplex PCR was run with 60 Vbeta primers and 13 Jbeta primers. Clones were read by immunoSEQ multiplex PCR, and TCRdb kept only the in-frame ones, dropping some. The profile shows 100,000 to 150,000 clones, over 9.5% of them singletons. Sequencing input: PBMCs. This clonotype was sampled from a woman between 18 and 30 years old in good health and CMV-seropositive. The chain is built from TRBV30 and TRBJ2-3; 15 bases are a match to TRBD2. Here the CDR3 DNA reads TGTGCCTGGAGCGGGACTAGCGGGAGGTCAGATACGCAGTATTTT. Protein: CAWSGTSGRSDTQYF. The full variable domain, its missing parts supplied by reference TRBV30 and TRBJ2-3, is SQTIHQWPATLVQPVGSPLSLECTVEGTSNPNLYWYRQAAGRGLQLLFYSVGIGQISSEVPQNLSASRPQDRQFILSSKKLLLSDSGFYLCAWSGTSGRSDTQYFGPGTRLTVL.